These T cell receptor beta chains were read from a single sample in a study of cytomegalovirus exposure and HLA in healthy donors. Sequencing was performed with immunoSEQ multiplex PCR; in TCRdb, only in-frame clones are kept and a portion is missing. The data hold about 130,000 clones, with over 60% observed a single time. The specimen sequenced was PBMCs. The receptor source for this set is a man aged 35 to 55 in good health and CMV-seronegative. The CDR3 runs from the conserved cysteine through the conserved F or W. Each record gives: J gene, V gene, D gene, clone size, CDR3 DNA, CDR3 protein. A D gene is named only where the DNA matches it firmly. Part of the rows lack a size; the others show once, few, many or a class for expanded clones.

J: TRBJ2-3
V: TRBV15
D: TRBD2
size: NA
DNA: TGTGCCACCAGCAGAGATCAGGGACTAGCGGGAAGGGCAGATACGCAGTATTTT
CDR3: CATSRDQGLAGRADTQYF

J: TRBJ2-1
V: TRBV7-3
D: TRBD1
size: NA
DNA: TGTGCCAGCAGCCCCCTGACAGGGCCCTACTACAATGAGCAGTTCTTC
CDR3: CASSPLTGPYYNEQFF

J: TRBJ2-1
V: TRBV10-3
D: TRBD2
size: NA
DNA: TGTGCCATCAGTCCTAGCGGGACGCAGCGATACAATGAGCAGTTCTTC
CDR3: CAISPSGTQRYNEQFF

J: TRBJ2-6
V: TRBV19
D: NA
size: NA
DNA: TGTGCCAGTAGTATAGGGTCCAGGCTGAAGAGTGGGGCCAACGTCCTGACTTTC
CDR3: CASSIGSRLKSGANVLTF

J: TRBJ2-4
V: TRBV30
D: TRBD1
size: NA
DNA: TGTGCCTGGAATTGGGACAGTGAAGCCAAAAACATTCAGTACTTC
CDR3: CAWNWDSEAKNIQYF

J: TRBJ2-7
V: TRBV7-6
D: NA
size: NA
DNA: TGTGCCAGCAGCTTAGTTCCGCTCCCCGGGGACGAGCAGTACTTC
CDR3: CASSLVPLPGDEQYF

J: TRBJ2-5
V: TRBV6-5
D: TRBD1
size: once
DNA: TGTGCCAGCAGTTACTCCGGGACAGCGGAAACCCAGTACTTC
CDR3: CASSYSGTAETQYF

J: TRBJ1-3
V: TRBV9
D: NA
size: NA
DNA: TGTGCCAGCAGCGTAGTGGTACAGGGCTCAACCATATATTTT
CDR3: CASSVVVQGSTIYF

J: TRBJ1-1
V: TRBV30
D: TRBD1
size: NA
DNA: TGTGCCTGCGGACAGGGTGGTACCTCTGAAGCTTTCTTT
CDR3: CACGQGGTSEAFF

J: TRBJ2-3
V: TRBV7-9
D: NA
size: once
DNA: TGTGCCAGCAGCTTACAGGCGGGACCCCCCCCCACAGATACGCAGTATTTT
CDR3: CASSLQAGPPPTDTQYF

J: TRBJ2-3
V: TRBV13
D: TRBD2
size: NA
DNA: TGTGCCAGCAGCTTAGTAGCGGGAACTACAGATACGCAGTATTTT
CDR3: CASSLVAGTTDTQYF

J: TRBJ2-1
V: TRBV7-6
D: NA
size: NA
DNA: TGTGCCAGCAGCTTAGCCTATGAGCAGTTCTTC
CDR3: CASSLAYEQFF

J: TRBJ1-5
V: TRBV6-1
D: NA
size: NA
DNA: TGTGCCAGCAGTGAACTACTTGGGAGGGAGCAGCCCCAGCATTTT
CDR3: CASSELLGREQPQHF

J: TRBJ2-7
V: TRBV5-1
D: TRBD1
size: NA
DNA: TGCGCCAGCAGCTTAGCACTCGGGACAGGGCTCTACGAGCAGTACTTC
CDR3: CASSLALGTGLYEQYF

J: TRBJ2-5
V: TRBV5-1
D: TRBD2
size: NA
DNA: TGCGCCAGCAGCCAGACCGGGACTAGCGGCCGAGAGACCCAGTACTTC
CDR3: CASSQTGTSGRETQYF

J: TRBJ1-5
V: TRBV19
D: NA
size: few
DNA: TGTGCCAGTAGTATAGGGCCGAACAATCAGCCCCAGCATTTT
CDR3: CASSIGPNNQPQHF

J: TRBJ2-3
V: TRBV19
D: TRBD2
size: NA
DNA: TGTGCCAGTAGGTCTAGCGGGAGAGGCGCAGATACGCAGTATTTT
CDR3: CASRSSGRGADTQYF

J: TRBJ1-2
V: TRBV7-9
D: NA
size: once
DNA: TGTGCCAGCAGCTTAGAGGAGGGGTATGGCTACACCTTC
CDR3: CASSLEEGYGYTF

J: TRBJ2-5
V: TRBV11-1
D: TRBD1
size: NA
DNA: TGTGCCAGCAGCTTAGTGGGACAGACCCTCCAAGAGACCCAGTACTTC
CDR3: CASSLVGQTLQETQYF

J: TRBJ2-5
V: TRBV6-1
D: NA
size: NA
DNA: TGTGCCAGCAGTGACGTCGGACTGGGGGAGACCCAGTACTTC
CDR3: CASSDVGLGETQYF

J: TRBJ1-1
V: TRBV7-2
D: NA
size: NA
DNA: TGTGCCAGCAGCTTAGAACTCGCAGAAGCTTTCTTT
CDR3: CASSLELAEAFF

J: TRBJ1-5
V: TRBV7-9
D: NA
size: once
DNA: TGTGCCAGCAGCGTTGGAGGGGGGGTCAATCAGCCCCAGCATTTT
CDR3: CASSVGGGVNQPQHF

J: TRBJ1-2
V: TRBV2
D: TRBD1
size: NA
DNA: TGTGCCAGCGGGGACAGGGGTTGGGATAACTATGGCTACACCTTC
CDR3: CASGDRGWDNYGYTF

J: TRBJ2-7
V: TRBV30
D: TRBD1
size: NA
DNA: TGTGCCTGGAACCCGAACCCCGGGACAGGGTTCAACGAGCAGTACTTC
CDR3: CAWNPNPGTGFNEQYF

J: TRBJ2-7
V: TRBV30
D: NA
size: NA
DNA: TGTGCTGGCGAGGGGGGGAGGGGCGAGCAGTACTTC
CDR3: CAGEGGRGEQYF

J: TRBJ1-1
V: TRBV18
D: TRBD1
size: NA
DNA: TGTGCCAGCTCGCAGCAGGGGGCCACTGAAGCTTTCTTT
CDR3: CASSQQGATEAFF

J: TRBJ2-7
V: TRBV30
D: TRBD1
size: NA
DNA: TGTGCCTGGAGTCCAACAGGGGGCGAGCAGTACTTC
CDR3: CAWSPTGGEQYF

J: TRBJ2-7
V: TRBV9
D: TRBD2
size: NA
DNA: TGTGCCAGCAGCGTAGCGGGGACTAGCGTCTACGAGCAGTACTTC
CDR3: CASSVAGTSVYEQYF

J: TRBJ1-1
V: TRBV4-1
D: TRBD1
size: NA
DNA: TGCGCCAGCAGCAAGGGACAGGGGGAGGTGAACACTGAAGCTTTCTTT
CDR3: CASSKGQGEVNTEAFF

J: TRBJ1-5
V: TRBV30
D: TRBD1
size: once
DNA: TGTGCCTGGGGGACAGGGATGGGGCCCCAGCATTTT
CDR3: CAWGTGMGPQHF

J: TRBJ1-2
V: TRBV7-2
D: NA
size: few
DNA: TGTGCCAGCAGCTTACTTTTCCCGAACCCTCGGGATGGCTACACCTTC
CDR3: CASSLLFPNPRDGYTF

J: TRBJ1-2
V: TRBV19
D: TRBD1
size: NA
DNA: TGTGCCAGTAGTCCAGGGACAGGGGGCTATGGCTACACCTTC
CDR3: CASSPGTGGYGYTF

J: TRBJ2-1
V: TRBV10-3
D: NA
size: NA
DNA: TGTGCCATCAGTGAAACGGGCGGGCCAGGCCACAATGAGCAGTTCTTC
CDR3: CAISETGGPGHNEQFF

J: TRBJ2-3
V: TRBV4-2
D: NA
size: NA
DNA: TGTGCCAGCAGCCAAGATTCTGGCCAGTATGGCACAGATACGCAGTATTTT
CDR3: CASSQDSGQYGTDTQYF

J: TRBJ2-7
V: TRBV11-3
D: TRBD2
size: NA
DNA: TGTGCCAGCAGCCCCCGGACTAGCTCTTACGAGCAGTACTTC
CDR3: CASSPRTSSYEQYF

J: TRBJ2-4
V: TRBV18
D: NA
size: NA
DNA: TGTGCCAGCTCCGCGGCCCCCGAAAACATTCAGTACTTC
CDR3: CASSAAPENIQYF

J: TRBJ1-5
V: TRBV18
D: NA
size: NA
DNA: TGTGCCAGCTCACCAGCGGCCCGAGGGTCTACGGCCCAGCATTTT
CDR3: CASSPAARGSTAQHF

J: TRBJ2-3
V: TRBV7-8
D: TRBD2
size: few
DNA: TGTGCCAGCAGCTTAGTACCGGGACTAGCGGAGGGCACAGATACGCAGTATTTT
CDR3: CASSLVPGLAEGTDTQYF

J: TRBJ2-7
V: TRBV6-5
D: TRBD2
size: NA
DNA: TGTGCCAGCAGGGTGGGGGCTAGCGGGGGCGAGCAGTACTTC
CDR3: CASRVGASGGEQYF

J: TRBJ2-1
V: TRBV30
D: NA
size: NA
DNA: TGTGCCTGGAGTGTACGGGCTCGGGGTGAGCAGTTCTTC
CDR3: CAWSVRARGEQFF

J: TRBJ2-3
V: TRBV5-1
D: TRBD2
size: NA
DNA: TGCGCCAGCAGCTTGGAGGCTAGCGGGATCAATACGCAGTATTTT
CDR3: CASSLEASGINTQYF

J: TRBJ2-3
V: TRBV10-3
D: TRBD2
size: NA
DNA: TGTGCCATCAGTGAGCGGGAGGGCACAGATACGCAGTATTTT
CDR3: CAISEREGTDTQYF

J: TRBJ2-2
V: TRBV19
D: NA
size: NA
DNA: TGTGCCAGTAGTAAACCCCGCGGGGACACCGGGGAGCTGTTTTTT
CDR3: CASSKPRGDTGELFF

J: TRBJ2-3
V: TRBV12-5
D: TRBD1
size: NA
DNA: TGTGCTAGTGGTCCTGGACAGGGGGGGACAGATACGCAGTATTTT
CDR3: CASGPGQGGTDTQYF

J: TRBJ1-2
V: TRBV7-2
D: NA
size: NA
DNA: TGTGCCAGCAGCACCCGACGGACAGCCCAGGGTCACAACTTC
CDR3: CASSTRRTAQGHNF

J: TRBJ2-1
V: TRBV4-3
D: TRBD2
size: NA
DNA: TGCGCCAGCAGCCAAGACCGGGGCGGAGCGGGGATCTACAATGAGCAGTTCTTC
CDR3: CASSQDRGGAGIYNEQFF

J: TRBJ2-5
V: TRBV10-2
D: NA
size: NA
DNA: TGCGCCAGCGGAGGGAGTAGCATTGCTCAAGAGACCCAGTACTTC
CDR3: CASGGSSIAQETQYF

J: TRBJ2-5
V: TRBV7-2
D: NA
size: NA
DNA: TGTGCCAGCAGCTTTGGACACAGAGAGACCCAGTACTTC
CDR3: CASSFGHRETQYF

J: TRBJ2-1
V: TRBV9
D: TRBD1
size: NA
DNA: TGTGCCAGCAGCGTAGGTCACAGGGGATCCTACAATGAGCAGTTCTTC
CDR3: CASSVGHRGSYNEQFF